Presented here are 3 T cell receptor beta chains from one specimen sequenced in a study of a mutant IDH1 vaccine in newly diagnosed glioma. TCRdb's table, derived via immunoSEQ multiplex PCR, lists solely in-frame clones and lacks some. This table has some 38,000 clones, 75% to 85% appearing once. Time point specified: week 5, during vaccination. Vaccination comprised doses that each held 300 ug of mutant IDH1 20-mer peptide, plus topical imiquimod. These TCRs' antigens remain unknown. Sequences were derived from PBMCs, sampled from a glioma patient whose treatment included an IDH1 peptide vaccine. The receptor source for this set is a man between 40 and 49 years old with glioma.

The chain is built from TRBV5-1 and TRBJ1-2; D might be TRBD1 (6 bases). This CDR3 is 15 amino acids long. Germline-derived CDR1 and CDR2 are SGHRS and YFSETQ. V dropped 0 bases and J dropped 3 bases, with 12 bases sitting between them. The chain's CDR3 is CASSLARDTYYGYTF. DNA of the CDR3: TGCGCCAGCAGCTTGGCCCGGGACACATACTATGGCTACACCTTC.

CDR3 sequence: CASSLAQQGVGEQYF. CDR3 nucleotides: TGTGCCAGCAGCTTAGCGCAACAGGGGGTGGGGGAGCAGTACTTC. This chain uses TRBV7-9 with TRBJ2-7; 8 positions match TRBD1. Trimming took 0 bases from V and 7 from J; bases not matched to a gene: 8. Germline V gene data show CDR1 as SEHNR and CDR2 as FQNEAQ (reference sequence). This CDR3 is 15 amino acids long.

In DNA, the CDR3 is TGTGCCAGCAGCTTAGGGCTGTTCGGGGGTGGCTACACCTTC. Translated: CASSLGLFGGGYTF. This chain connects TRBV11-2 to TRBJ1-2; maybe TRBD1 (5 bases). The CDR3 length is 14 residues. Trimming removed 1 base from V and 7 bases from J, with 13 bases in between. The germline V gene encodes CDR1 SGHAT and CDR2 FQNNGV.